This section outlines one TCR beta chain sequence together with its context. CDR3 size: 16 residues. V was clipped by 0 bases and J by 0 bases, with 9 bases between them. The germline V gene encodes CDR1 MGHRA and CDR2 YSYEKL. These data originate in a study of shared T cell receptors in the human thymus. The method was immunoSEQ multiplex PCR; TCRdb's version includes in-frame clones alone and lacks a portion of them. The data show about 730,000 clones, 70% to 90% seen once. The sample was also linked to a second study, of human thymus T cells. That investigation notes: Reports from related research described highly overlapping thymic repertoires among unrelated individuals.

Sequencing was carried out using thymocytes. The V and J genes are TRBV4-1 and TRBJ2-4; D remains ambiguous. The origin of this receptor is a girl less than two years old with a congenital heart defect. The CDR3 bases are TGCGCCAGCAGCCAAGATTGGCGACTAGCCAAAAACATTCAGTACTTC. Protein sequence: CASSQDWRLAKNIQYF.